These T cell receptor beta chains were read from a single sample in a study of regulatory T cells in long-lasting Graves disease. TCRdb re-derived calls from the multiplex PCR reads in MiXCR, one entry per CDR3 protein. This sample has around 510,000 distinct CDR3 sequences, with around 21% found just once. Sample: peripheral blood mononuclear cells (PBMCs), taken when the disease was refractory, from a patient treated with antithyroid drugs. These receptors were taken from a female donor with Graves disease. CDR3s include the opening cysteine and the closing phenylalanine or tryptophan. D genes are given only for firm matches. Only part of the rows carry a size: once, few, many, or a class if the clone is expanded.

V gene,clone size,J gene,D gene,CDR3 protein,CDR3 DNA
TRBV19,few,TRBJ2-7,-,CASRSGGRNYEQYF,TGTGCCAGTAGATCGGGGGGCAGGAACTACGAGCAGTACTTC
TRBV24-1,-,TRBJ2-2,-,CAVRPGPGTGELFF,TGTGCCGTCCGCCCGGGACCCGGCACCGGGGAGCTGTTTTTT
TRBV6-1,-,TRBJ2-2,TRBD2,CASSSPAGGDNTGELFF,TGTGCCAGCAGCTCCCCAGCGGGAGGAGATAACACCGGGGAGCTGTTTTTT
TRBV25-1,few,TRBJ1-4,-,CASSEYRGTTNEKLFF,TGTGCCAGCAGTGAATATAGAGGCACAACTAATGAAAAACTGTTTTTT
TRBV28,medium-sized,TRBJ1-1,TRBD1,CASSLSGQDSEAFF,TGTGCCAGCAGTTTATCGGGACAGGATTCTGAAGCTTTCTTT
TRBV27,-,TRBJ2-1,-,CASSLGTRNEQFF,TGTGCCAGCAGTTTAGGGACTCGCAATGAGCAGTTCTTC
TRBV20-1,-,TRBJ2-7,TRBD2,CSALAGEVYEQYF,TGCAGTGCCTTAGCGGGAGAAGTATACGAGCAGTACTTC
TRBV7-2,-,TRBJ2-2,TRBD2,CASSPTSGRSGELFF,TGTGCCAGCAGCCCGACTAGCGGGAGAAGCGGGGAGCTGTTTTTT
TRBV6-2/TRBV6-3,many,TRBJ2-7,TRBD2,CASSYDGGGYEQYF,TGTGCCAGCAGTTACGATGGCGGGGGTTACGAGCAGTACTTC
TRBV7-6,many,TRBJ1-2,TRBD1,CASSPDRGGYGYTF,TGTGCCAGCAGCCCTGACAGGGGGGGTTATGGCTACACCTTC
TRBV30,many,TRBJ1-4,-,CAWTFGRSTNEKLFF,TGTGCCTGGACTTTTGGGCGCTCAACTAATGAAAAACTGTTTTTT
TRBV11-2,-,TRBJ2-7,-,CASSMRLREQYF,TGTGCCAGTAGTATGCGGCTCCGCGAGCAGTACTTC
TRBV7-6,-,TRBJ1-1,TRBD1,CASSFYTGDNTEAFF,TGTGCCAGCAGCTTCTACACAGGGGATAACACTGAAGCTTTCTTT
TRBV9,-,TRBJ1-1,-,CASSSPRHTEAFF,TGTGCCAGCAGCTCACCCCGACACACTGAAGCTTTCTTT
TRBV4-2,few,TRBJ2-2,TRBD2,CASSSGLVTGELFF,TGTGCCAGCAGCTCTGGACTAGTTACCGGGGAGCTGTTTTTT
TRBV4-1,-,TRBJ2-4,-,CASSEIGEAKNIQYF,TGCGCCAGCAGCGAAATAGGGGAAGCCAAAAACATTCAGTACTTC
TRBV6-2/TRBV6-3,few,TRBJ2-1,-,CASRPDYPFYNEQFF,TGTGCCAGCAGACCCGACTACCCCTTTTACAATGAGCAGTTCTTC
TRBV11-2,many,TRBJ2-4,TRBD2,CASSLDVAGLVDIQYF,TGTGCCAGCAGCTTAGACGTAGCGGGACTAGTGGACATTCAGTACTTC
TRBV7-3,many,TRBJ2-7,-,CASSSFVGIGYEQYF,TGTGCCAGCAGCTCTTTCGTGGGGATAGGGTACGAGCAGTACTTC
TRBV12-3/TRBV12-4,many,TRBJ1-2,TRBD1,CASSFRRGLGGYTF,TGTGCCAGCAGTTTTCGCAGGGGGCTTGGTGGCTACACCTTC
TRBV28,many,TRBJ2-7,TRBD2,CASSPRAGGFLVEQYF,TGTGCCAGCAGTCCTAGGGCGGGGGGATTCCTAGTCGAGCAGTACTTC
TRBV5-6,-,TRBJ2-4,-,CASSLRDTTAKNIQYF,TGTGCCAGCAGCTTGAGAGACACCACAGCCAAAAACATTCAGTACTTC
TRBV6-1,many,TRBJ2-7,-,CASRGFLEPYEQYF,TGTGCCAGCAGGGGCTTTTTGGAGCCCTACGAGCAGTACTTC
TRBV6-2/TRBV6-3,-,TRBJ1-1,-,CASSYDRDINTEAFF,TGTGCCAGCAGTTATGATCGGGACATTAACACTGAAGCTTTCTTT
TRBV12-3/TRBV12-4,many,TRBJ1-2,-,CASTFLEAGENYGYTF,TGTGCCAGCACTTTTTTGGAAGCAGGGGAAAACTATGGCTACACCTTC
TRBV7-2,-,TRBJ1-5,-,CASSRGGQQPQHF,TGTGCCAGCAGCCGGGGGGGGCAGCAGCCCCAGCATTTT
TRBV24-1,-,TRBJ2-7,-,CATSEGSSYEQYF,TGTGCCACCAGTGAGGGCAGTTCCTACGAGCAGTACTTC
TRBV20-1,-,TRBJ2-7,-,CSASSDRYEQYF,TGCAGTGCTTCCTCAGACAGATACGAGCAGTACTTC
TRBV6-1,few,TRBJ1-1,-,CASMGGLNTEAFF,TGTGCCAGCATGGGGGGTTTGAACACTGAAGCTTTCTTT
TRBV7-2,-,TRBJ2-5,TRBD1,CASRQTGGARETQYF,TGTGCCAGCAGACAAACAGGGGGCGCTAGGGAGACCCAGTACTTC
TRBV12-3/TRBV12-4,-,TRBJ2-1,-,CARSLTREYNEQFF,TGTGCCAGGAGTTTGACCAGGGAGTACAATGAGCAGTTCTTC
TRBV12-3/TRBV12-4,many,TRBJ2-5,TRBD2,CASSSRRLAGIQETQYF,TGTGCCAGCAGTTCGAGGAGACTAGCGGGAATCCAAGAGACCCAGTACTTC
TRBV6-1,few,TRBJ1-1,-,CASRGSLNAPEAFF,TGTGCCAGCAGGGGTTCTCTCAATGCTCCGGAAGCTTTCTTT
TRBV5-1,many,TRBJ1-4,TRBD1,CASSPSGQGAITNEKLFF,TGCGCCAGCAGCCCCTCGGGACAGGGGGCTATTACTAATGAAAAACTGTTTTTT
TRBV5-5,-,TRBJ2-7,TRBD2,CASSLVGRASEQYF,TGTGCCAGCAGCTTGGTTGGGAGGGCCTCCGAGCAGTACTTC
TRBV20-1,few,TRBJ1-2,TRBD1,CSARGQANYSYTF,TGCAGTGCTAGGGGACAGGCCAACTATAGCTACACCTTC
TRBV13,many,TRBJ1-2,-,CASSLGVGTYGYTF,TGTGCCAGCAGCTTAGGAGTGGGGACCTATGGCTACACCTTC
TRBV20-1,-,TRBJ2-7,TRBD1,CSAGDSPFSSYEQYF,TGCAGTGCTGGGGACAGCCCGTTTAGCTCCTACGAGCAGTACTTC
TRBV6-1,-,TRBJ1-1,-,CASTNQGSNTEAFF,TGTGCCAGCACTAACCAGGGGTCGAACACTGAAGCTTTCTTT
TRBV11-2,-,TRBJ1-3,TRBD1,CASSQDRGLGNTIYF,TGTGCCAGCAGCCAGGACAGGGGGCTTGGAAACACCATATATTTT
TRBV20-1,many,TRBJ1-2,-,CSARVLWENYGYTF,TGCAGTGCTAGGGTTTTGTGGGAAAACTATGGCTACACCTTC
TRBV9,once,TRBJ2-2,-,CASSVETNTGELFF,TGTGCCAGCAGCGTAGAGACGAACACCGGGGAGCTGTTTTTT
TRBV18,few,TRBJ2-7,TRBD1,CASSPLRGQGSSYEQYF,TGTGCCAGCTCACCCTTAAGGGGACAGGGGAGCTCCTACGAGCAGTACTTC
TRBV28,-,TRBJ2-2,-,CASSFWGAESGELFF,TGTGCCAGCAGTTTTTGGGGGGCGGAATCCGGGGAGCTGTTTTTT
TRBV3-1,many,TRBJ2-7,-,CASSQDPPGTPAYEQYF,TGTGCCAGCAGCCAAGACCCGCCTGGGACCCCCGCCTACGAGCAGTACTTC
TRBV27,-,TRBJ1-5,-,CASSLLGTGNQPQHF,TGTGCCAGCAGTTTATTAGGGACTGGTAATCAGCCCCAGCATTTT